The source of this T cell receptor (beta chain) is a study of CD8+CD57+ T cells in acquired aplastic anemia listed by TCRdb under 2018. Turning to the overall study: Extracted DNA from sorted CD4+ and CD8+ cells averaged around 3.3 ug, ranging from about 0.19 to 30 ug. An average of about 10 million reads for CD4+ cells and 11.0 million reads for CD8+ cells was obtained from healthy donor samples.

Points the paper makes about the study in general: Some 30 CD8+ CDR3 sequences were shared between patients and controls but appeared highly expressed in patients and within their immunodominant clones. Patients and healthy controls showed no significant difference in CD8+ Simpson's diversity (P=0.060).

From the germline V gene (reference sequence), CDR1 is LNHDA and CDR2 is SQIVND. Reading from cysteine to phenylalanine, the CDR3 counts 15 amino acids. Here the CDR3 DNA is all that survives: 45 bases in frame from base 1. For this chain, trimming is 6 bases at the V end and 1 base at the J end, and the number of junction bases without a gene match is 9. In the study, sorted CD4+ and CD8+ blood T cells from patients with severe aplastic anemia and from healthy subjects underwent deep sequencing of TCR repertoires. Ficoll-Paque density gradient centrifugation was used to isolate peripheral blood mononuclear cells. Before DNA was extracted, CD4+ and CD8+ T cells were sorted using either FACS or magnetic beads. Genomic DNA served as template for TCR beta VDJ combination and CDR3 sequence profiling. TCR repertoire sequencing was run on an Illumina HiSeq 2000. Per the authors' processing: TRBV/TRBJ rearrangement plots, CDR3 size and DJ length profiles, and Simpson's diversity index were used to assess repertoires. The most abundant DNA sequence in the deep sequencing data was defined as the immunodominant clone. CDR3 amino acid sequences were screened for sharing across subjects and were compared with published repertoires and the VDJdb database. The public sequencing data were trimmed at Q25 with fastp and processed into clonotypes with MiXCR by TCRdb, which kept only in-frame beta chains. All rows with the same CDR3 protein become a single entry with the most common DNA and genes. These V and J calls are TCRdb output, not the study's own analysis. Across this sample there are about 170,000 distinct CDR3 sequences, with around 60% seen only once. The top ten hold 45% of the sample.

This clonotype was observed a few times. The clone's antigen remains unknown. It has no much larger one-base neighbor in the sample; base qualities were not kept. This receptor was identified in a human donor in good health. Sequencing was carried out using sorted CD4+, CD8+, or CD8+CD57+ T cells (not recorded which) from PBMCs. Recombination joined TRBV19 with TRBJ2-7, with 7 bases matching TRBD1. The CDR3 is CASRTTGTVSYEQYF. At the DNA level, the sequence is TGTGCCAGTAGGACCACCGGGACAGTATCCTACGAGCAGTACTTC. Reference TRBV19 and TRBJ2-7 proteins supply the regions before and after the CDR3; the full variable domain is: DGGITQSPKYLFRKEGQNVTLSCEQNLNHDAMYWYRQDPGQGLRLIYYSQIVNDFQKGDIAEGYSVSREKKESFPLTVTSAQKNPTAFYLCASRTTGTVSYEQYFGPGTRLTVT.